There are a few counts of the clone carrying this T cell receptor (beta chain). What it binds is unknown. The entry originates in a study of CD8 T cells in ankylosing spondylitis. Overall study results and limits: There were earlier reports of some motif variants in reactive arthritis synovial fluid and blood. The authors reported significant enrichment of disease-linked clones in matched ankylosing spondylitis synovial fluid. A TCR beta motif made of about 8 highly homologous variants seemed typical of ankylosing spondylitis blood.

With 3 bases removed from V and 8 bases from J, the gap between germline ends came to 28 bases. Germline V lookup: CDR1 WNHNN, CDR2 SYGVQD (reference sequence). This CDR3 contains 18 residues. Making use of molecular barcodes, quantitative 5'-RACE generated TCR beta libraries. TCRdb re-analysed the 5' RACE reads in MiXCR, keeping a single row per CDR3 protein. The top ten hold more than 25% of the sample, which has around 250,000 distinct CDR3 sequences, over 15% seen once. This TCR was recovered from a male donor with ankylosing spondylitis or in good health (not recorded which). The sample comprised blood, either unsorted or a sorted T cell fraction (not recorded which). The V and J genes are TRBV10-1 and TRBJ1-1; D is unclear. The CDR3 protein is CASSEKTPMSVTGLEAFF. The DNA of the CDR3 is TGCGCCAGCAGTGAAAAAACGCCGATGTCAGTGACTGGACTGGAAGCTTTCTTT.